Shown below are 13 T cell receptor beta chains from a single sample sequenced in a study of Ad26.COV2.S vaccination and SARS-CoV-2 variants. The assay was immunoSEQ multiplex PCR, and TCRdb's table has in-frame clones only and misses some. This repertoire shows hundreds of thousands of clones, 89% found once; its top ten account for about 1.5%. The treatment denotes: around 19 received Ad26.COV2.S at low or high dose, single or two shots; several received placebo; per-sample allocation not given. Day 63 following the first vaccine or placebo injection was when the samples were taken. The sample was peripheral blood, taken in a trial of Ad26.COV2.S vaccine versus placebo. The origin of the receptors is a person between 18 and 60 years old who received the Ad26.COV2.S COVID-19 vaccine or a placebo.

In DNA form, the CDR3 reads TGTGCCTGTTCCGACAGGAGCAATCAGCCCCAGCATTTT. This sequence encodes CACSDRSNQPQHF. The chain joins TRBV30 to TRBJ1-5; tentatively, D is TRBD1 (6 bases). V was pared by 6 bases and J by 1 base, with 10 bases between. Looked up from germline, CDR1 is GTSNPN and CDR2 is SVGIG (reference sequence). The CDR3 is 13 residues long.

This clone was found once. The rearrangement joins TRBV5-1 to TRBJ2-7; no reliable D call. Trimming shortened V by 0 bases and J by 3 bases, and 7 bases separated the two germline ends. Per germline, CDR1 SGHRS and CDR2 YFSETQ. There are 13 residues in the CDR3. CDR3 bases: TGCGCCAGCAGCTTGGTGGTGGACTACGAGCAGTACTTC. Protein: CASSLVVDYEQYF.

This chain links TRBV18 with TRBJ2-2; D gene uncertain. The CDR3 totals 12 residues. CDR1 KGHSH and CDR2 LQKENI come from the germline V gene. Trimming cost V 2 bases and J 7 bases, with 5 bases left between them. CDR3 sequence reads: CASSPGNGELFF. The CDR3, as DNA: TGTGCCAGCTCACCAGGAAACGGGGAGCTGTTTTTT.

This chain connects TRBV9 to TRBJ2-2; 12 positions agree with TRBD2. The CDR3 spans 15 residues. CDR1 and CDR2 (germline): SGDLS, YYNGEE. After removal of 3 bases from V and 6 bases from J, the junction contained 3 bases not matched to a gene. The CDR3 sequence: CASSAASGGAGELFF. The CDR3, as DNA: TGTGCCAGCAGCGCGGCTAGCGGGGGGGCCGGGGAGCTGTTTTTT.

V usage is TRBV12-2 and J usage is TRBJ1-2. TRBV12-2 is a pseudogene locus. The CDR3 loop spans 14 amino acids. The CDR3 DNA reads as TGTGCAAGTCGCTTAGGGGTCGGACTCAATGGCTACACCTTC. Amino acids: CASRLGVGLNGYTF.

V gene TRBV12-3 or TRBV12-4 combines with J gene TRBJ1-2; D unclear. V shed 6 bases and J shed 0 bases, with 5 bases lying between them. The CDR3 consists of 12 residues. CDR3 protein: CASSQANYGYTF. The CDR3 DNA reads TGTGCCAGCAGCCAAGCTAACTATGGCTACACCTTC.

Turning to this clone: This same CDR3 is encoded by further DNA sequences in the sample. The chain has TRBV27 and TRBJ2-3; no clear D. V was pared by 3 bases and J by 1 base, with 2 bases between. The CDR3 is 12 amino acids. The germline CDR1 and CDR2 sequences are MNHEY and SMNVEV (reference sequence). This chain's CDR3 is CASSLGTDTQYF. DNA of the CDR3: TGTGCCAGCAGTTTGGGCACAGATACGCAGTATTTT.

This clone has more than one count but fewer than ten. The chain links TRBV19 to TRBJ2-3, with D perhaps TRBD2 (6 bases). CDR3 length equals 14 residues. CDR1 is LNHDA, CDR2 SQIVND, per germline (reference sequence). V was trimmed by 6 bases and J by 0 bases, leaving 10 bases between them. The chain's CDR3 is CASRFGGSTDTQYF. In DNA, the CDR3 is TGTGCCAGTAGGTTCGGGGGAAGCACAGATACGCAGTATTTT.

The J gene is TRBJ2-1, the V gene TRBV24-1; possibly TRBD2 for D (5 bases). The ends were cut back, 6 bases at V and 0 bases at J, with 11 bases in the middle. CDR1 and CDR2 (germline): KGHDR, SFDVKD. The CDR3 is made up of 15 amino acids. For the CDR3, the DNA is TGTGCCACCAGTAGCGGAGGAAGCTCCTACAATGAGCAGTTCTTC. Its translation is CATSSGGSSYNEQFF.

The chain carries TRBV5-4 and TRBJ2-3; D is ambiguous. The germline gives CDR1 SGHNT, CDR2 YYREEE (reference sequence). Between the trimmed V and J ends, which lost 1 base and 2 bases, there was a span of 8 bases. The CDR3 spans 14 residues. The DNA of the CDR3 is TGTGCCAGCAGCTTGAGCACAGCCACAGATACGCAGTATTTT. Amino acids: CASSLSTATDTQYF.

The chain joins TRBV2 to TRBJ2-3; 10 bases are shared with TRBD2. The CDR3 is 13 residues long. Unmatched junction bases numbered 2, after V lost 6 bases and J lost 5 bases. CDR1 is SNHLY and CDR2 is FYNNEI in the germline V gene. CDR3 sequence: CASRLAGRDTQYF. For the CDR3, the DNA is TGTGCCAGCAGACTAGCGGGGAGAGATACGCAGTATTTT.

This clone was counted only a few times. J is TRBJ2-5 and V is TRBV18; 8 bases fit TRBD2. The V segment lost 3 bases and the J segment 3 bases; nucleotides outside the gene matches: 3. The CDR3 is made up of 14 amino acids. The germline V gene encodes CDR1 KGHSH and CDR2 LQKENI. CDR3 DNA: TGTGCCAGCTCACCGGGACTAGTCGAAGAGACCCAGTACTTC. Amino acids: CASSPGLVEETQYF.

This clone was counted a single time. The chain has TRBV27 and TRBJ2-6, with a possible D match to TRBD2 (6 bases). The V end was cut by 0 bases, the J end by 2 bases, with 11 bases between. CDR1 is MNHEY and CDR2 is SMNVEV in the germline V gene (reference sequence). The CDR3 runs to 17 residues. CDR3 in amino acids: CASSLSMPGAGANVLTF. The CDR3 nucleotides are TGTGCCAGCAGTTTATCGATGCCGGGGGCTGGGGCCAACGTCCTGACTTTC.